This entry describes one T cell receptor beta chain. Its antigen is as yet unknown. The data are from a study of T cell responses to AZD1222 COVID-19 vaccine. V lost 6 bases and J 0 bases, leaving 9 bases between the germline ends. CDR1 is SNHLY, CDR2 FYNNEI, per germline. The CDR3 runs 14 residues. Study-level results: Most donors were white British and more were female, and clonal diversity was possibly underestimated.

Data came from immunoSEQ multiplex PCR; TCRdb stores just in-frame clones and leaves some out. The repertoire holds 130,000 or so clones, approximately 92% seen once, with about 1.1% in the top ten. The chain couples TRBV2 to TRBJ1-5; D unclear. The clonotype originates from an adult in good health. This specimen consisted of peripheral blood, obtained on day 0 of AZD1222 vaccination. This chain's CDR3 is CASSSLTSNQPQHF. The CDR3 DNA reads as TGTGCCAGCAGCTCTTTGACTAGCAATCAGCCCCAGCATTTT.